Listed here are 25 T cell receptor beta chains from one sample, sequenced in a study of blood T cell repertoires in COVID-19. Sequenced by immunoSEQ multiplex PCR; TCRdb stores in-frame clones only, minus some. Of fewer than 300,000 clones detected, 70% to 85% appear once; the ten largest clones hold approximately 1.5%. Sequences were obtained from peripheral blood. Receptors originate from a human donor with COVID-19, enrolled during active disease. The donor label of this sample is uncertain.

As for this clone: The germline gene is not matched at one end of the junction; a read error may be the cause. CDR3 in amino acids: CASTYAGAGAYF. The CDR3 coding sequence is TGTGCCAGCACTTACGCGGGGGCAGGGGCGTACTTC. V is TRBV6-5 and J is TRBJ2-7; D possibly corresponds to TRBD2 (7 bases). CDR3 length: 12 amino acids. Germline V gene lookup returns CDR1 MNHEY and CDR2 SVGAGI.

The chain joins TRBV30 to TRBJ1-4; possibly TRBD1 for D (6 bases). The CDR3 has 15 amino acids. Looked up from germline, CDR1 is GTSNPN and CDR2 is SVGIG (reference sequence). The germline V and J ends were trimmed by 0 bases and 7 bases, with 15 bases remaining between them. The CDR3 loop reads CAWSVIGQRSEKLFF. The CDR3 nucleotides read TGTGCCTGGAGTGTGATTGGACAGAGGAGTGAAAAACTGTTTTTT.

This clone was found once. The chain recombines TRBV27 with TRBJ2-7; the match to TRBD2 covers 9 bases. CDR3 length equals 16 residues. The germline CDR1 and CDR2 sequences are MNHEY and SMNVEV (reference sequence). V was clipped by 5 bases and J by 1 base; unmatched bases: 9. The CDR3 nucleotides are TGTGCCAGCAGTCGCGGGGGCGGGAGGGCGTCCTACGAGCAGTACTTC. It yields the protein CASSRGGGRASYEQYF.

The V gene is TRBV4-2, the J gene TRBJ2-7; D not certain. Germline values: CDR1 LGHNA, CDR2 YNFKEQ. Trimming removed 0 bases at V and 5 bases at J, with 11 bases between. The CDR3 totals 14 residues. The CDR3 bases are TGTGCCAGCAGCCAAGAAAGATCAGGTCACGAGCAGTACTTC. Encoded protein: CASSQERSGHEQYF.

This rearrangement joins TRBV27 to TRBJ1-1, with TRBD1 matching over 8 bases. The CDR3 has 14 residues. Germline V gives CDR1 MNHEY, CDR2 SMNVEV (reference sequence). J gave up 6 bases and V 2 bases, and 5 bases lay outside the gene matches. Here the CDR3 DNA reads TGTGCCAGCAGTTTACAGGGGGCTCTCGCTGAAGCTTTCTTT. The encoded protein is CASSLQGALAEAFF.

The chain couples TRBV5-8 to TRBJ2-3; D may be TRBD2 (5 bases). Looked up from germline, CDR1 is SGHTS and CDR2 is YDEGEE. The CDR3 is 14 amino acids. Trimming took off 8 bases at V and 2 bases at J, with 15 bases between the two ends. The CDR3 is CASLAGVSTDTQYF. CDR3 DNA sequence: TGTGCCAGTCTAGCTGGCGTTTCCACAGATACGCAGTATTTT.

The J gene is TRBJ2-1, the V gene TRBV27; 9 nucleotides match TRBD2. CDR1 and CDR2 (germline): MNHEY, SMNVEV (reference sequence). The CDR3 is 15 residues long. V was clipped by 6 bases and J by 8 bases; unmatched bases: 11. The CDR3 region is CASRPSGLALYEQFF. The CDR3, as DNA: TGTGCCAGCAGACCTTCGGGACTAGCCTTATATGAGCAGTTCTTC.

The rearrangement joins TRBV19 to TRBJ1-6, with TRBD1 matching over 7 bases. Germline CDR1 is LNHDA and CDR2 is SQIVND (reference sequence). The CDR3 is made up of 15 amino acids. Trimming cost V 11 bases and J 5 bases; bases outside gene matches: 12. The DNA of the CDR3 is TGTGCCGCTAGTACCGGGACAGCAAATAATTCACCCCTCCACTTT. This gives the protein CAASTGTANNSPLHF.

This chain links TRBV29-1 with TRBJ2-3; possible D gene TRBD2, 5 bases. Trimming cost V 1 base and J 0 bases, with 14 bases left between them. CDR1 SQVTM and CDR2 ANQGSEA come from the germline V gene. This CDR3 region has 16 residues. In DNA form, the CDR3 reads TGCAGCGTTGAAGGCCGGGGTAGTCCTAGCACAGATACGCAGTATTTT. It codes for CSVEGRGSPSTDTQYF.

The gene calls are TRBV3-1 (or the pseudogene TRBV3-2) and TRBJ1-5; D not certain. The V and J ends lost 1 base and 0 bases respectively, with 7 bases between them. The CDR3 runs to 15 residues. Germline CDR1 reads LGHDT; CDR2 reads YNNKEL (reference sequence). This CDR3 is CASSQGGYSNQPQHF. As DNA, the CDR3 is TGTGCCAGCAGCCAAGGAGGGTATAGCAATCAGCCCCAGCATTTT.

The V and J genes are TRBV7-8 and TRBJ2-7; 9 bases match TRBD2. Germline-derived CDR1 and CDR2 are SGHVS and FQNEAQ. The CDR3 is 16 residues long. V shed 0 bases and J 3 bases; nucleotides not matched to a gene: 6. This chain's CDR3 is CASSLALSGRIYEQYF. The CDR3 DNA follows: TGTGCCAGCAGCTTAGCGTTAAGCGGGAGGATCTACGAGCAGTACTTC.

The CDR3 region is CASSERQFNYGYTF. CDR3 DNA: TGTGCCAGCAGTGAGCGACAGTTTAACTATGGCTACACCTTC. This chain joins TRBV6-1 and TRBJ1-2; the D gene is possibly TRBD1 (5 bases). Looked up from germline, CDR1 is MNHNS and CDR2 is SASEGT. V lost 3 bases and J lost 1, with 9 bases in between. The length of the CDR3 is 14 residues.

The sample holds one count of this clone. This sequence joins TRBV29-1 and TRBJ2-7; D might be TRBD1 (5 bases). Trimming stripped 2 bases from V and 6 bases from J, with 14 bases between. In germline, CDR1 is SQVTM, CDR2 ANQGSEA. The CDR3 length is 13 residues. The CDR3 spells CSVEIGAASEQYF. The CDR3, as DNA: TGCAGCGTTGAAATAGGGGCCGCGAGCGAGCAGTACTTC.

The chain links TRBV2 to TRBJ2-5, with no clear D. The CDR3 totals 14 residues. Germline CDR1 and CDR2: SNHLY and FYNNEI. Trimming removed 6 bases from V and 0 bases from J, with 11 bases in between. CDR3 residues: CASRLTDNQETQYF. Written as DNA, the CDR3 is TGTGCCAGCAGACTAACGGATAACCAAGAGACCCAGTACTTC.

V gene TRBV13 combines with J gene TRBJ2-7, with 8 bases lining up with TRBD2. Germline CDR1 is PRHDT and CDR2 is FYEKMQ (reference sequence). This CDR3 is 16 amino acids long. Trimming cost V 4 bases and J 1 base; bases outside gene matches: 9. As DNA, the CDR3 is TGTGCCAGCAGCTCCCGTGACGGCGGGAGGTCCTACGAGCAGTACTTC. Translated: CASSSRDGGRSYEQYF.

This chain joins TRBV2 and TRBJ1-2, with TRBD1 matching over 9 bases. J lost 8 bases, V lost 0 bases, and 7 bases had no gene match. The V gene's germline CDR1 is SNHLY and CDR2 FYNNEI. CDR3 length: 15 amino acids. CDR3: CASSEAERTGEGYTF. The CDR3 nucleotides are TGTGCCAGCAGTGAAGCAGAACGGACAGGGGAGGGCTACACCTTC.

The chain uses TRBV6-6 and TRBJ2-1, with 9 bases lining up with TRBD2. This CDR3 has 16 residues. In germline, CDR1 is MNHNY, CDR2 SVGAGI (reference sequence). After removal of 5 bases from V and 0 bases from J, the junction contained 5 bases not matched to a gene. The chain's CDR3 is CASSLGSGSSYNEQFF. For the CDR3, the DNA is TGTGCCAGCAGTCTGGGTAGCGGGAGCTCCTACAATGAGCAGTTCTTC.

The V gene is TRBV2, the J gene TRBJ2-5; 11 bases are a match to TRBD1. In germline, CDR1 is SNHLY, CDR2 FYNNEI. V lost 7 bases and J lost 3; bases outside the gene matches: 4. The CDR3 runs 14 residues. The chain's CDR3 is CASTGTGGKETQYF. CDR3 nucleotide sequence: TGTGCCAGCACAGGGACAGGGGGTAAAGAGACCCAGTACTTC.

This rearrangement joins TRBV13 to TRBJ2-7; 13 bases are shared with TRBD2. Germline lookup yields CDR1 PRHDT and CDR2 FYEKMQ (reference sequence). V lost 2 bases, J lost 2 bases, and 12 bases stayed unmatched. The CDR3 loop spans 19 amino acids. This chain's CDR3 is CASSLRGLAGRRGTYEQYF. The DNA for the CDR3 is TGTGCCAGCAGCTTACGGGGACTAGCGGGGAGGCGGGGAACCTACGAGCAGTACTTC.

This chain uses TRBV6-5 with TRBJ1-2, with D possibly matching TRBD1 (5 bases). The CDR3 contains 15 residues. Germline CDR1 reads MNHEY; CDR2 reads SVGAGI. V lost 11 bases and J lost 0, with 19 bases in between. As DNA, the CDR3 is TGTGCCGTTAGGGAGGGGCGGCTAGCTAACTATGGCTACACCTTC. This codes for CAVREGRLANYGYTF.

The chain couples TRBV19 to TRBJ2-3; TRBD1 agrees at 10 bases. Germline-derived CDR1 and CDR2 are LNHDA and SQIVND (reference sequence). J gave up 4 bases and V 8 bases, and 12 bases lay outside the gene matches. This CDR3 region has 16 residues. As DNA, the CDR3 is TGTGCCAGTTCCCCGGCCGGGACAGGGGTTTCAGATACGCAGTATTTT. Encoded protein: CASSPAGTGVSDTQYF.

The J gene is TRBJ1-2, the V gene TRBV5-1, with 7 bases identical to TRBD1. The V segment lost 2 bases and the J segment 0 bases; nucleotides outside the gene matches: 4. The CDR3 is 15 residues long. CDR1 SGHRS and CDR2 YFSETQ come from the germline V gene. This CDR3 reads CASSFGTATNYGYTF. The CDR3 bases are TGCGCCAGCAGCTTTGGGACAGCCACTAACTATGGCTACACCTTC.

This chain joins TRBV6-5 and TRBJ1-2; 9 bases align to TRBD1. The CDR3 runs to 14 residues. The V and J ends lost 0 bases and 8 bases, in that order; junction bases with no gene match: 4. Germline V gives CDR1 MNHEY, CDR2 SVGAGI. This chain's CDR3 is CASSYSGQGYGYTF. Written as DNA, the CDR3 is TGTGCCAGCAGTTACTCTGGACAGGGGTACGGCTACACCTTC.

The rearrangement joins TRBV5-1 to TRBJ1-1; unclear D gene. CDR1 is SGHRS and CDR2 is YFSETQ in the germline V gene. The germline V and J ends were trimmed by 0 bases and 2 bases, with 11 bases remaining between them. The CDR3 length is 15 residues. The CDR3 region has the DNA TGCGCCAGCAGCTTGGCGTCCTCGACAAACACTGAAGCTTTCTTT. Its protein product is CASSLASSTNTEAFF.

The chain employs TRBV3-1 (or the pseudogene TRBV3-2) and TRBJ2-1, with 7 bases identical to TRBD1. The CDR3 has 16 amino acids. In germline, CDR1 is LGHDT, CDR2 YNNKEL (reference sequence). Trimming took 3 bases from V and 5 from J; bases not matched to a gene: 10. The CDR3 DNA sequence: TGTGCCAGCAGCCAGGACCGGGACAGAGGCAACAATGAGCAGTTCTTC. Protein product: CASSQDRDRGNNEQFF.